This entry concerns a single TCR beta chain. This sample is drawn from a study of blood T cell repertoires in COVID-19. For the study at large: COVID-19 samples collected from the United States, Italy and Spain covered acute and convalescent phases. The cDNA or gDNA used as material had been derived from T cells, B-cell-depleted T cells, or PBMCs.

The CDR3 has 14 amino acids. V was clipped by 7 bases and J by 4 bases, with 14 bases between them. Per the germline V gene, CDR1 is MDHEN and CDR2 is SYDVKM. Source study methods: Amplified reference gene primers provided the basis for estimating nucleated cell counts. Sequencing used immunoSEQ multiplex PCR; TCRdb keeps in-frame clones, though not all of them. V, J and clone size are taken as reported in that table, and D and trimming were inferred from the DNA itself. The sample has hundreds of thousands of clones, about nine tenths seen once; the top ten hold approximately 5.2%. In assigning cohorts, the study relied on participant-reported clinical history.

The TCR sequence derives from a man between 60 and 70 years old who had recovered from COVID-19. This chain uses TRBV28 with TRBJ1-3, with D possibly matching TRBD1 (5 bases). Sequenced sample: PBMCs or T cells enriched from blood (not recorded which). The CDR3 spells CASNEYRSGNTIYF. CDR3 in DNA: TGTGCCAGCAACGAGTACAGGAGCGGAAACACCATATATTTT.